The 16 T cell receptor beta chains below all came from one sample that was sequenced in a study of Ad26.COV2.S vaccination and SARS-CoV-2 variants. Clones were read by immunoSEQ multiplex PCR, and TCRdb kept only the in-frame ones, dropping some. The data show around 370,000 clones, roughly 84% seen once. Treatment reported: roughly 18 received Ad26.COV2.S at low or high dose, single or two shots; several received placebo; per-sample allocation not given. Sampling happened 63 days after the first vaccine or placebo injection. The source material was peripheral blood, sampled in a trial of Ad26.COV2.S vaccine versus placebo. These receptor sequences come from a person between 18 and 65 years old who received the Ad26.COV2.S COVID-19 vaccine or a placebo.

CDR3 sequence: CASSEMGYRGVFQPQHF. The CDR3 bases are TGTGCCAGCAGTGAAATGGGATACAGGGGAGTATTCCAGCCCCAGCATTTT. This chain links TRBV6-1 with TRBJ1-5; 7 positions agree with TRBD1. The CDR3 contains 17 residues. Germline CDR1 is MNHNS and CDR2 is SASEGT. V dropped 2 bases and J dropped 7; count of bases not matched to a gene: 14.

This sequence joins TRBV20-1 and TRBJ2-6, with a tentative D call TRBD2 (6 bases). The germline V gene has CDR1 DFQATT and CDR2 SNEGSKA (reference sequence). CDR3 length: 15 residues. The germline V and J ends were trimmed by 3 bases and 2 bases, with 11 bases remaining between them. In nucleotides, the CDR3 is TGCAGTGCTAGTGCCAGGGAGGCTGGGGCCAACGTCCTGACTTTC. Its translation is CSASAREAGANVLTF.

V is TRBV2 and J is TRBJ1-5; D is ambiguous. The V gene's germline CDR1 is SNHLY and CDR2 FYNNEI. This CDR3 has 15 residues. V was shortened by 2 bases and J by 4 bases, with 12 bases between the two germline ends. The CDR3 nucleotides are TGTGCCAGCAGTGAATTTAGGGCAGGTAATCAGCCCCAGCATTTT. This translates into CASSEFRAGNQPQHF. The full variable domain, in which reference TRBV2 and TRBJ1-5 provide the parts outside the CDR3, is EPEVTQTPSHQVTQMGQEVILRCVPISNHLYFYWYRQILGQKVEFLVSFYNNEISEKSEIFDDQFSVERPDGSNFTLKIRSTKLEDSAMYFCASSEFRAGNQPQHFGDGTRLSIL.

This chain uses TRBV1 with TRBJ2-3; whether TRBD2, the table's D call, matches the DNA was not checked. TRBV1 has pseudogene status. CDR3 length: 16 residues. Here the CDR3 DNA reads TGCACCAGCAGCCAGACTAGCGGGGGGGCCTCGACTGCGCAGTATTTT. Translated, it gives CTSSQTSGGASTAQYF.

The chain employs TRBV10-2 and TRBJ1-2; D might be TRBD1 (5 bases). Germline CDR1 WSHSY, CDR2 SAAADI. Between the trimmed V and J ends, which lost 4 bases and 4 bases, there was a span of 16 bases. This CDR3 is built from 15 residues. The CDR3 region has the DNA TGCGCCAGCAGTGGCCGGGACGAAGCTATCTATGGCTACACCTTC. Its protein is CASSGRDEAIYGYTF.

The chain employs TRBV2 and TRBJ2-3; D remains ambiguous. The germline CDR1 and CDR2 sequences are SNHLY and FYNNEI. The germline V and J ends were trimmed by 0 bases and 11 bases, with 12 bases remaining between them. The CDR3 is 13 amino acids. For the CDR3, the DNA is TGTGCCAGCAGTGAAGCGGTCCGGAATAGGCAGTATTTT. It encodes CASSEAVRNRQYF.

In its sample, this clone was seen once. DNA for the CDR3: TGTGCCAGCACTCCTCGTTGGGGGCCCGGGGAGCTGTTTTTT. Amino acid sequence: CASTPRWGPGELFF. The rearrangement links TRBV6-5 to TRBJ2-2, with a possible D match to TRBD1 (6 bases). The CDR3 totals 14 residues. Germline V gene lookup returns CDR1 MNHEY and CDR2 SVGAGI. Trimming left V 7 bases short and J 6 bases short, with 15 bases between.

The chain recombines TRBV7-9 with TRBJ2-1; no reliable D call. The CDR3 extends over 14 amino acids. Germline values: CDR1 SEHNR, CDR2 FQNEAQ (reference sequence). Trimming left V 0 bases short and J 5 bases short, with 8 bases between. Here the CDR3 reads CASSLARQNNEQFF. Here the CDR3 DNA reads TGTGCCAGCAGCTTAGCGCGGCAGAACAATGAGCAGTTCTTC.

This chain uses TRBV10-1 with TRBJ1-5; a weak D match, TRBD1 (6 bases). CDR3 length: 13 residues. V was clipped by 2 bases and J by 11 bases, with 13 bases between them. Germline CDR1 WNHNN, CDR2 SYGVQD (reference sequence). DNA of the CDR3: TGCGCCAGCAGTGAGGCAGGGGCCCAGGCCCAGCATTTT. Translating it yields CASSEAGAQAQHF.

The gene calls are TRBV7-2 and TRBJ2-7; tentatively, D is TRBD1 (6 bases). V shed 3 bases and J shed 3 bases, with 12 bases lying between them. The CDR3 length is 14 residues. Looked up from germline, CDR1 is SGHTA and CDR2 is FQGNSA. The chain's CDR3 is CASSFFQGYYEQYF. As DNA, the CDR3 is TGTGCCAGCAGCTTTTTTCAGGGGTACTACGAGCAGTACTTC.

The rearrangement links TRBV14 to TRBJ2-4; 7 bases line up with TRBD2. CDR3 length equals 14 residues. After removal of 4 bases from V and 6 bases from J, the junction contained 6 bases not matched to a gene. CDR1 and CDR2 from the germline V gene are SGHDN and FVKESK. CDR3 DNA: TGTGCCAGCAGCCTAGGACTAGGGGTAAACATTCAGTACTTC. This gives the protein CASSLGLGVNIQYF.

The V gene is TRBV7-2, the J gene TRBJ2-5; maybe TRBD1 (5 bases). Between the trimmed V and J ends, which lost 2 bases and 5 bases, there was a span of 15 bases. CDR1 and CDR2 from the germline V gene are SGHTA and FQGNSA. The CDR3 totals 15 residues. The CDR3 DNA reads TGTGCCAGCAGCTTAACCAGGGCACTTTGGGAGACCCAGTACTTC. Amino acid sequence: CASSLTRALWETQYF.

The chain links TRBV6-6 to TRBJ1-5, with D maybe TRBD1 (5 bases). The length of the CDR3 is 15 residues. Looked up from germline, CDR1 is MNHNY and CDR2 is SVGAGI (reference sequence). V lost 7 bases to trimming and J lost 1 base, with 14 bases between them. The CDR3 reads CASIPRGGSNQPQHF. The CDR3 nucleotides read TGTGCCAGCATTCCGCGGGGGGGGAGCAATCAGCCCCAGCATTTT.

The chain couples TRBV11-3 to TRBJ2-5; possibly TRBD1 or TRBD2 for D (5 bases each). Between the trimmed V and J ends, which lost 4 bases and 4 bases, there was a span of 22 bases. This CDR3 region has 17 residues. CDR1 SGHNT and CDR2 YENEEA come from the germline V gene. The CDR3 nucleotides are TGTGCCAGCAGCTCCAGAAAGGGACGGCGTGGATTAGAGACCCAGTACTTC. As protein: CASSSRKGRRGLETQYF. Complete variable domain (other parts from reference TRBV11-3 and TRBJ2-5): EAGVVQSPRYKIIEKKQPVAFWCNPISGHNTLYWYLQNLGQGPELLIRYENEEAVDDSQLPKDRFSAERLKGVDSTLKIQPAELGDSAVYLCASSSRKGRRGLETQYFGPGTRLLVL.

CDR3 residues: CASSPSVLEGDEQFF. The CDR3 nucleotides are TGTGCCAGCTCACCATCAGTTTTGGAGGGCGATGAGCAGTTCTTC. The chain employs TRBV18 and TRBJ2-1, with D maybe TRBD2 (6 bases). The CDR3 extends over 15 amino acids. The germline V and J ends were trimmed by 2 bases and 8 bases, with 16 bases remaining between them. Per germline, CDR1 KGHSH and CDR2 LQKENI.

CDR3 in DNA: TGTGCCAGCAGCCCGAGGGGCTTGCAGGGGGCTCAATTAAACTATGGCTACACCTTC. The encoded protein is CASSPRGLQGAQLNYGYTF. The chain has TRBV9 and TRBJ1-2, with 8 positions matching TRBD1. Unmatched junction bases numbered 19, after V lost 4 bases and J lost 2 bases. The CDR3 covers 19 residues. Germline V gene lookup returns CDR1 SGDLS and CDR2 YYNGEE.